Here is one T cell receptor (beta chain) with its context. The repertoire was sequenced with immunoSEQ multiplex PCR; TCRdb's copy has only in-frame clones and lacks some. The data contain around 300,000 clones, about nine tenths of them seen just once; the ten biggest clones take up approximately 2.2%. These data belong to a study of blood T cell repertoires in COVID-19. Study as a whole: There were acute and convalescent COVID-19 samples, and they came from the United States, Italy and Spain.

V gave up 5 bases and J gave up 7 bases; unmatched junction bases: 6. The CDR3 contains 15 residues. Germline V CDR1 and CDR2: MDHEN, SYDVKM. The TCR was taken from a man between 18 and 35 years old with active or convalescent COVID-19. This chain uses TRBV28 with TRBJ1-6, with 9 bases fitting TRBD1. Material for sequencing was peripheral blood. CDR3 region: CASSLGQGDNSPLHF. CDR3 bases: TGTGCCAGCAGTCTGGGACAGGGAGACAATTCACCCCTCCACTTT.